Following are 25 T cell receptor beta chains from one sample sequenced in a study of radiotherapy plus CTLA-4 blockade in lung cancer (dated by TCRdb to 2016 to 2018). Library creation used the immunoSEQ multiplex PCR assay. In TCRdb, the immuneACCESS table is reduced to in-frame sequences with V and J assigned. These tables do not hold every clone; where another copy was compared, an unresolved V gene accounts for under half, and the others remain unexplained. The sample records around 56,000 clones, over 75% of which are singletons. The ten largest clones represent approximately 17% of the sample. The input for sequencing was peripheral blood, taken from a patient treated with radiotherapy plus ipilimumab. The receptors were sampled from a human donor with non-small cell lung cancer who had a complete response to radiotherapy plus ipilimumab.

The rearrangement links TRBV11-3 to TRBJ1-1; D remains ambiguous. V dropped 1 base and J dropped 6 bases, with 9 bases sitting between them. The germline gives CDR1 SGHNT, CDR2 YENEEA. This CDR3 has 13 amino acids. The chain's CDR3 is CASSLAIIAEAFF. The CDR3, as DNA: TGTGCCAGCAGCTTAGCCATCATTGCTGAAGCTTTCTTT.

The V call is TRBV20-1, the J call TRBJ2-1, with D possibly matching TRBD2 (6 bases). Trimming removed 5 bases at V and 5 bases at J, with 7 bases between. Germline assignment: CDR1 DFQATT and CDR2 SNEGSKA (reference sequence). The CDR3 spans 11 residues. CDR3 region: CSAERDNEQFF. The CDR3, as DNA: TGCAGTGCTGAGCGGGACAATGAGCAGTTCTTC.

The chain combines TRBV2 with TRBJ2-5; 9 bases agree with TRBD2. The CDR3 covers 15 residues. Germline CDR1 SNHLY, CDR2 FYNNEI. The V and J ends lost 1 base and 5 bases, in that order; junction bases with no gene match: 5. CDR3 DNA: TGTGCCAGCAGTGAAGTCGCGGGAGGGCGGGAGACCCAGTACTTC. Translation: CASSEVAGGRETQYF.

The rearrangement links TRBV7-2 to TRBJ1-5; 10 positions match TRBD1. The junction had 7 bases not matched to a gene; V was cut back by 1 base and J by 7 bases. The CDR3 sequence is 16 residues long. Germline V lookup: CDR1 SGHTA, CDR2 FQGNSA. The CDR3 region has the DNA TGTGCCAGCAGCTTAGTAGGGACAGGGGTGGGGCAGCCCCAGCATTTT. This codes for CASSLVGTGVGQPQHF. Full variable domain (rest looked up from reference TRBV7-2 and TRBJ1-5): GAGVSQSPSNKVTEKGKDVELRCDPISGHTALYWYRQSLGQGLEFLIYFQGNSAPDKSGLPSDRFSAERTGGSVSTLTIQRTQQEDSAVYLCASSLVGTGVGQPQHFGDGTRLSIL.

The chain joins TRBV4-1 to TRBJ2-5; a weak D match, TRBD1 (6 bases). This CDR3 is 16 amino acids long. V dropped 3 bases and J dropped 3 bases, with 17 bases sitting between them. Germline V gene lookup returns CDR1 MGHRA and CDR2 YSYEKL. The CDR3 here is CASSHRRSQGKETQYF. The CDR3 nucleotides read TGCGCCAGCAGCCATCGAAGGTCACAGGGCAAAGAGACCCAGTACTTC.

This clone is a singleton in its sample. This rearrangement joins TRBV28 to TRBJ1-5, with TRBD1 identical over 7 bases. J gave up 4 bases and V 6 bases, and 9 bases lay outside the gene matches. The CDR3 sequence is 15 residues long. CDR1 is MDHEN, CDR2 SYDVKM, per germline. DNA of the CDR3: TGTGCCAGCAGCTATCAGGGGGGAGGTAATCAGCCCCAGCATTTT. Encoded protein: CASSYQGGGNQPQHF.

This clone was counted once. The chain carries TRBV18 and TRBJ1-2; TRBD1 matches 7 bases. V was pared by 5 bases and J by 10 bases, with 7 bases of the junction left unmatched. This CDR3 spans 12 amino acids. Germline values: CDR1 KGHSH, CDR2 LQKENI. CDR3 DNA: TGTGCCAGCTCATACAGGGGAGAATACTACACCTTC. Its translation is CASSYRGEYYTF. Together with reference TRBV18 and TRBJ1-2, the CDR3 gives the full variable domain: NAGVMQNPRHLVRRRGQEARLRCSPMKGHSHVYWYRQLPEEGLKFMVYLQKENIIDESGMPKERFSAEFPKEGPSILRIQQVVRGDSAAYFCASSYRGEYYTFGSGTRLTVV.

This chain connects TRBV5-5 to TRBJ1-1; D uncertain. The CDR3 has 14 residues. The V gene's germline CDR1 is SGHKS and CDR2 YYEKEE (reference sequence). Trimming left V 4 bases short and J 1 base short, with 11 bases between. DNA of the CDR3: TGTGCCAGCAGCCCCCGAACCGGGAACACTGAAGCTTTCTTT. This codes for CASSPRTGNTEAFF.

The chain couples TRBV5-4 to TRBJ2-3, with 11 bases matching TRBD2. This CDR3 comprises 15 residues. V dropped 4 bases and J dropped 8; count of bases not matched to a gene: 9. CDR1 is SGHNT and CDR2 is YYREEE in the germline V gene (reference sequence). The CDR3 DNA sequence: TGTGCCAGCAGCACCGCTAGCGGGAGGACTTCTACGCAGTATTTT. Its translation: CASSTASGRTSTQYF.

The rearrangement uses TRBV7-6 and TRBJ2-7, with 10 bases lining up with TRBD2. Per the germline V gene, CDR1 is SGHVS and CDR2 is FNYEAQ. There are 17 residues in the CDR3. V dropped 1 base and J dropped 3; count of bases not matched to a gene: 9. As DNA, the CDR3 is TGTGCCAGCAGCTTAGTTCCTCCTAGCGGGAGTAACTACGAGCAGTACGTC. Protein: CASSLVPPSGSNYEQYV.

This chain joins TRBV9 and TRBJ2-3, with 7 bases matching TRBD2. V shed 0 bases, J shed 6 bases, and the junction held 13 bases outside the gene matches. From germline, CDR1 is SGDLS and CDR2 YYNGEE. The CDR3 extends over 17 amino acids. CDR3 in amino acids: CASSVGGGSRPGDTQYF. The CDR3 DNA is TGTGCCAGCAGCGTAGGGGGAGGGAGCCGGCCCGGTGATACGCAGTATTTT. Variable domain in full (rest from reference TRBV9 and TRBJ2-3): DSGVTQTPKHLITATGQRVTLRCSPRSGDLSVYWYQQSLDQGLQFLIQYYNGEERAKGNILERFSAQQFPDLHSELNLSSLELGDSALYFCASSVGGGSRPGDTQYFGPGTRLTVL.

The V gene is TRBV6-1, the J gene TRBJ1-1, with 8 bases identical to TRBD1. Trimming took 6 bases from V and 3 from J; bases not matched to a gene: 9. CDR1 and CDR2 from the germline V gene are MNHNS and SASEGT. This CDR3 has 15 amino acids. CDR3 nucleotide sequence: TGTGCCAGCAGACACCAGGGGGCGGGGTACACTGAAGCTTTCTTT. This encodes CASRHQGAGYTEAFF.

The genes are TRBV6-1 and TRBJ2-1, with TRBD1 matching over 9 bases. CDR3 length equals 15 residues. Germline assignment: CDR1 MNHNS and CDR2 SASEGT. Germline trimming cut 6 bases from V and 5 bases from J; bases unmatched to any gene: 8. The CDR3: CASSPGTGRNNEQFF. The CDR3 DNA reads TGTGCCAGCAGCCCCGGGACAGGGCGGAACAATGAGCAGTTCTTC.

J is TRBJ1-2 and V is TRBV29-1, with 8 nucleotides matching TRBD1. Germline V CDR1 and CDR2: SQVTM, ANQGSEA. V lost 7 bases, J lost 4 bases, and 8 bases stayed unmatched. The CDR3 sequence is 13 residues long. CDR3 region: CSGATGEGYGYTF. The CDR3 region has the DNA TGCAGCGGCGCGACAGGGGAAGGCTATGGCTACACCTTC. Drawing the rest from reference TRBV29-1 and TRBJ1-2, the complete variable domain is SAVISQKPSRDICQRGTSLTIQCQVDSQVTMMFWYRQQPGQSLTLIATANQGSEATYESGFVIDKFPISRPNLTFSTLTVSNMSPEDSSIYLCSGATGEGYGYTFGSGTRLTVV.

The chain links TRBV15 to TRBJ1-6; 9 nucleotides match TRBD1. The germline CDR1 and CDR2 sequences are LNHNV and YYDKDF (reference sequence). The CDR3 runs 15 residues. V was pared by 1 base and J by 9 bases, with 4 bases of the junction left unmatched. The CDR3 nucleotides read TGTGCCACCAGCAGAGTACAGGGGGCCGGTTCACCCCTCCACTTT. This codes for CATSRVQGAGSPLHF.

This chain links TRBV18 with TRBJ1-3, with D perhaps TRBD1 (5 bases). Trimming left V 3 bases short and J 0 bases short, with 18 bases between. CDR1 and CDR2 from the germline V gene are KGHSH and LQKENI. The length of the CDR3 is 18 residues. CDR3 sequence: CASSPLYTGPFSGNTIYF. The CDR3 nucleotides read TGTGCCAGCTCACCCCTATATACAGGACCCTTCTCTGGAAACACCATATATTTT.

The chain is built from TRBV4-3 and TRBJ2-1; 7 bases agree with TRBD2. Germline V gives CDR1 LGHNA, CDR2 YSLEER. This CDR3 spans 14 amino acids. Trimming cost V 4 bases and J 8 bases; bases outside gene matches: 8. The CDR3 DNA reads TGCGCCAGCAGCCTCCGACTAGCATCGGATGAGCAGTTCTTC. Protein product: CASSLRLASDEQFF.

The chain recombines TRBV15 with TRBJ1-2; 9 positions agree with TRBD1. CDR1 is LNHNV, CDR2 YYDKDF, per germline (reference sequence). V was pared by 3 bases and J by 4 bases, with 0 bases of the junction left unmatched. The CDR3 contains 13 residues. CDR3 sequence (DNA): TGTGCCACCAGCAGGGACAGGGGCTATGGCTACACCTTC. As protein: CATSRDRGYGYTF.

The chain carries TRBV7-8 and TRBJ1-5, with 10 bases matching TRBD1. Losses at the gene ends were 5 bases for V and 2 bases for J; bases not matched to a gene: 12. Germline-derived CDR1 and CDR2 are SGHVS and FQNEAQ. The CDR3 runs to 18 residues. The CDR3 DNA reads TGTGCCAGCAGCGCCGGGGACAGGGGTAACGTGGGCAATCAGCCCCAGCATTTT. Translation gives CASSAGDRGNVGNQPQHF.

The CDR3 DNA reads as TGTGCCAGCACTCGGGACAGGGGGTTTGGTGAGCAGTTCTTC. Its translation is CASTRDRGFGEQFF. The chain carries TRBV2 and TRBJ2-1; 11 bases fit TRBD1. This CDR3 spans 14 amino acids. CDR1 is SNHLY and CDR2 is FYNNEI in the germline V gene. V dropped 7 bases and J dropped 9; count of bases not matched to a gene: 8.

V and J are TRBV30 and TRBJ2-7, with 11 bases lining up with TRBD1. The CDR3 extends over 16 amino acids. With V trimmed by 4 bases and J by 4 bases, 12 bases remained unmatched. Germline V CDR1 and CDR2: GTSNPN, SVGIG (reference sequence). CDR3 sequence reads: CAWKHRPGQGEYEQYF. For the CDR3, the DNA is TGTGCCTGGAAACACCGACCGGGACAGGGGGAATACGAGCAGTACTTC.

V gene TRBV11-2 combines with J gene TRBJ2-3; 7 nucleotides line up with TRBD1. V trimming: 5 bases; J trimming: 5 bases; junction bases outside the gene matches: 7. This CDR3 is 14 amino acids long. Germline lookup yields CDR1 SGHAT and CDR2 FQNNGV. This chain's CDR3 is CASSRGGSVDTQYF. The CDR3 coding sequence is TGTGCCAGCAGCCGAGGGGGCTCGGTAGATACGCAGTATTTT.

The chain couples TRBV2 to TRBJ2-3; 8 positions match TRBD2. Germline V lookup: CDR1 SNHLY, CDR2 FYNNEI. The CDR3 totals 12 residues. V shed 6 bases, J shed 5 bases, and the junction held 1 base outside the gene matches. CDR3 nucleotide sequence: TGTGCCAGCAGGAGCGGGGGAGATACGCAGTATTTT. This translates into CASRSGGDTQYF.

The chain joins TRBV5-4 to TRBJ2-3, with TRBD2 identical over 7 bases. Trimming cost V 2 bases and J 4 bases; bases outside gene matches: 7. The germline CDR1 and CDR2 sequences are SGHNT and YYREEE (reference sequence). This CDR3 is built from 15 residues. CDR3 in amino acids: CASSFWTGGSDTQYF. The CDR3 DNA reads as TGTGCCAGCAGCTTCTGGACCGGGGGGTCAGATACGCAGTATTTT.

The chain has TRBV5-1 and TRBJ2-7; D is undetermined. V lost 4 bases, J lost 3 bases, and 8 bases lay in between. Germline V gives CDR1 SGHRS, CDR2 YFSETQ. There are 12 residues in the CDR3. For the CDR3, the DNA is TGCGCCAGCAGCACGTTCGGCTACGAGCAGTACTTC. This codes for CASSTFGYEQYF.